The 28 T cell receptor beta chains presented below share a single source sample, sequenced in a study of shared clonotypes between healthy human individuals (dated by TCRdb to the early 2020s). To prepare the library, the immunoSEQ multiplex PCR assay was applied. TCRdb retrieved this table from immuneACCESS and kept in-frame rearrangements only. Not all clones are present; in checked studies, unresolved V genes account for under half, and no reason is known for the remainder. A total of approximately 2.3 million clones appear in this sample, approximately 93% of them only once. Jointly, the top ten make up roughly 0.36% of the sample. Sequencing input: naive CD4+ T cells from PBMCs. What this sample's cell subset or site label stands for: CD45RA+ positively selected. Receptors originate from a man aged 18 to 35 in good health. Some clones in this sample may be carry-over from other donors' samples.

V gene TRBV7-2 combines with J gene TRBJ2-7, with TRBD2 matching over 8 bases. The V gene end was trimmed by 5 bases and the J gene end by 0 bases; junction bases not matched to a gene: 9. This CDR3 contains 16 residues. Germline CDR1 and CDR2: SGHTA and FQGNSA. CDR3: CASSPRRAGGSYEQYF. CDR3 nucleotide sequence: TGTGCCAGCAGCCCCCGTAGGGCGGGGGGCTCCTACGAGCAGTACTTC. Looking up the rest from reference TRBV7-2 and TRBJ2-7 gives the full variable domain: GAGVSQSPSNKVTEKGKDVELRCDPISGHTALYWYRQSLGQGLEFLIYFQGNSAPDKSGLPSDRFSAERTGGSVSTLTIQRTQQEDSAVYLCASSPRRAGGSYEQYFGPGTRLTVT.

The chain couples TRBV5-1 to TRBJ1-4, with D perhaps matching TRBD1 (5 bases). CDR3 size: 15 residues. V was cut by 4 bases and J by 8 bases, with 18 bases left in between. CDR1 SGHRS and CDR2 YFSETQ come from the germline V gene. DNA for the CDR3: TGCGCCAGCAGCCCAGAATCCGGTTCAGGGGAAAAACTGTTTTTT. It yields the protein CASSPESGSGEKLFF.

The genes are TRBV20-1 and TRBJ1-2; D uncertain. The CDR3 is 9 amino acids. Germline CDR1 and CDR2: DFQATT and SNEGSKA (reference sequence). CDR3 sequence: CKTNYGYTF. The CDR3 DNA reads TGCAAAACTAACTATGGCTACACCTTC.

This clone has a single count. The chain carries TRBV7-7 and TRBJ2-5, with D tentatively TRBD2 (5 bases). The germline gives CDR1 SSHAT, CDR2 FNYEAQ (reference sequence). The CDR3 extends over 13 amino acids. V lost 8 bases and J lost 4, with 14 bases in between. The CDR3 sequence: CASGGQALETQYF. CDR3 bases: TGTGCCAGCGGAGGCCAGGCCCTAGAGACCCAGTACTTC.

J is TRBJ1-5 and V is TRBV28; TRBD1 matches 8 bases. CDR1 is MDHEN and CDR2 is SYDVKM in the germline V gene. The CDR3 loop spans 16 amino acids. After removal of 6 bases from V and 5 bases from J, the junction contained 12 bases not matched to a gene. In DNA form, the CDR3 reads TGTGCCAGCAGGTTACCCGGACAGGGCAGTTATCAGCCCCAGCATTTT. This sequence encodes CASRLPGQGSYQPQHF.

The chain couples TRBV28 to TRBJ2-7; 7 positions match TRBD2. Germline CDR1 reads MDHEN; CDR2 reads SYDVKM. This CDR3 region has 15 residues. Germline trimming cut 1 base from V and 0 bases from J; bases unmatched to any gene: 3. The CDR3 DNA follows: TGTGCCAGCAGTTTATACCTAGCGGCCTCCTACGAGCAGTACTTC. Its translation: CASSLYLAASYEQYF.

The rearrangement links TRBV5-1 to TRBJ1-1; D uncertain. The V gene's germline CDR1 is SGHRS and CDR2 YFSETQ. CDR3 length equals 12 residues. V lost 3 bases, J lost 3 bases, and 6 bases lay in between. CDR3 DNA: TGCGCCAGCAGCTATGACTACACTGAAGCTTTCTTT. Its translation is CASSYDYTEAFF.

Details on this clone: The sample contains more than one DNA sequence encoding this CDR3. The V and J genes are TRBV28 and TRBJ1-2; tentative D call: TRBD1 (5 bases). CDR3 size: 14 residues. CDR1 is MDHEN and CDR2 is SYDVKM in the germline V gene. V was cut by 2 bases and J by 2 bases, with 9 bases left in between. DNA of the CDR3: TGTGCCAGCAGTTTAAGACAGCCGAACTATGGCTACACCTTC. This translates into CASSLRQPNYGYTF.

This rearrangement joins TRBV29-1 to TRBJ1-2, with a weak D call TRBD1 (5 bases). The CDR3 has 16 residues. The germline V gene has CDR1 SQVTM and CDR2 ANQGSEA. V was clipped by 6 bases and J by 1 base, with 21 bases between them. CDR3 coding DNA: TGCAGCGTGTTAAAGACAGACAAGGGCTTTAACTATGGCTACACCTTC. Translated, it gives CSVLKTDKGFNYGYTF.

V gene TRBV5-4 combines with J gene TRBJ2-3; 11 positions agree with TRBD2. V shed 2 bases, J shed 4 bases, and the junction held 3 bases outside the gene matches. This CDR3 region has 15 residues. Germline assignment: CDR1 SGHNT and CDR2 YYREEE (reference sequence). The CDR3 DNA follows: TGTGCCAGCAGCTTTAGCGGGAGGGGGCCAGATACGCAGTATTTT. As protein: CASSFSGRGPDTQYF.

Notes on this clone: This specimen includes other DNA sequences encoding the same CDR3. This chain links TRBV6-5 with TRBJ2-7; 7 bases align to TRBD2. CDR3 length equals 16 residues. The J segment lost 2 bases and the V segment lost 0 bases, leaving 7 bases of the junction unmatched. Germline V CDR1 and CDR2: MNHEY, SVGAGI. The CDR3 bases are TGTGCCAGCAGTTACTCGCGCTTTGCGGGAGCCTACGAGCAGTACTTC. Translation gives CASSYSRFAGAYEQYF.

J is TRBJ2-5 and V is TRBV4-2, with D possibly being TRBD1 or TRBD2 (5 bases each). The CDR3 is 13 amino acids. The V end lost 0 bases, the J end lost 6 bases, and 8 bases lay between the germline ends. Germline-derived CDR1 and CDR2 are LGHNA and YNFKEQ. CDR3: CASSQDGGKTQYF. CDR3 nucleotides: TGTGCCAGCAGCCAAGATGGGGGTAAGACCCAGTACTTC.

This clone was detected only once. The chain carries TRBV28 and TRBJ1-2; the match to TRBD1 covers 7 bases. Per the germline V gene, CDR1 is MDHEN and CDR2 is SYDVKM. V gave up 5 bases and J gave up 0 bases; unmatched junction bases: 18. This CDR3 has 19 amino acids. CDR3 sequence: CASSVQGPVNRYSNYGYTF. CDR3 nucleotide sequence: TGTGCCAGCAGTGTACAGGGGCCGGTTAACCGTTATTCTAACTATGGCTACACCTTC.

This clone has just one count. The chain is built from TRBV28 and TRBJ2-7; 12 nucleotides align to TRBD2. Germline assignment: CDR1 MDHEN and CDR2 SYDVKM. This CDR3 spans 16 amino acids. V shed 6 bases, J shed 0 bases, and the junction held 6 bases outside the gene matches. DNA for the CDR3: TGTGCCAGCAGCTCTTTGACTAGCGGGAGCTCCTACGAGCAGTACTTC. Encoded protein: CASSSLTSGSSYEQYF. Using reference TRBV28 and TRBJ2-7 for the parts outside the CDR3, the full variable domain is DVKVTQSSRYLVKRTGEKVFLECVQDMDHENMFWYRQDPGLGLRLIYFSYDVKMKEKGDIPEGYSVSREKKERFSLILESASTNQTSMYLCASSSLTSGSSYEQYFGPGTRLTVT.

The chain carries TRBV7-3 and TRBJ2-1; TRBD2 matches 12 bases. Germline-derived CDR1 and CDR2 are SGHTA and FQGTGA. The CDR3 consists of 16 residues. V lost 5 bases to trimming and J lost 7 bases; unmatched junction nucleotides: 9. CDR3 residues: CASSLLAGGPGNEQFF. The CDR3 coding sequence is TGTGCCAGCAGCCTCCTAGCGGGAGGGCCAGGGAATGAGCAGTTCTTC.

A remark on this clone: Other DNA sequences of this sample code for an identical CDR3. The rearrangement joins TRBV2 to TRBJ2-5, with D hard to call. The CDR3 has 11 amino acids. Germline values: CDR1 SNHLY, CDR2 FYNNEI. Deletions cut 3 bases from V and 5 bases from J, with 4 bases between. The CDR3 bases are TGTGCCAGCAGTGAGGCGGAGACCCAGTACTTC. Its translation is CASSEAETQYF. Full variable domain (rest looked up from reference TRBV2 and TRBJ2-5): EPEVTQTPSHQVTQMGQEVILRCVPISNHLYFYWYRQILGQKVEFLVSFYNNEISEKSEIFDDQFSVERPDGSNFTLKIRSTKLEDSAMYFCASSEAETQYFGPGTRLLVL.

The gene calls are TRBV5-6 and TRBJ1-4; TRBD1 might be the D (5 bases). The V and J ends lost 4 bases and 7 bases respectively, with 14 bases between them. The CDR3 totals 14 residues. Per the germline V gene, CDR1 is SGHDT and CDR2 is YYEEEE. CDR3 nucleotides: TGTGCCAGCAGCAGAAGGACAATCGGTGAAAAACTGTTTTTT. It is translated as CASSRRTIGEKLFF.

This clone has only one observation. The chain uses TRBV2 and TRBJ2-7, with 7 positions matching TRBD2. The V gene end was trimmed by 8 bases and the J gene end by 4 bases; junction bases not matched to a gene: 14. CDR1 SNHLY and CDR2 FYNNEI come from the germline V gene. The length of the CDR3 is 15 residues. The CDR3 coding sequence is TGTGCCAGCCAATTAGAGACTAGCTCCAATTACGAGCAGTACTTC. Its protein product is CASQLETSSNYEQYF.

Worth noting for this clone: Other DNA sequences in this specimen translate into the identical CDR3. The V and J genes are TRBV7-3 and TRBJ2-1, with a weak D call TRBD2 (5 bases). Looked up from germline, CDR1 is SGHTA and CDR2 is FQGTGA. There are 13 residues in the CDR3. Trimming shortened V by 4 bases and J by 5 bases, and 9 bases separated the two germline ends. The CDR3 sequence: CASSSGLNNEQFF. For the CDR3, the DNA is TGTGCCAGCAGCTCCGGACTCAACAATGAGCAGTTCTTC.

The CDR3 sequence is CASSLGVHSRREQYF. The CDR3 nucleotides are TGTGCCAGCAGCTTAGGAGTCCATTCAAGGCGCGAGCAGTACTTC. The J gene is TRBJ2-7, the V gene TRBV7-2, with unresolved D. V was cut by 1 base and J by 6 bases, with 16 bases left in between. Germline CDR1 is SGHTA and CDR2 is FQGNSA. The CDR3 loop spans 15 amino acids. The variable domain in full, with the rest retrieved from reference TRBV7-2 and TRBJ2-7, is GAGVSQSPSNKVTEKGKDVELRCDPISGHTALYWYRQSLGQGLEFLIYFQGNSAPDKSGLPSDRFSAERTGGSVSTLTIQRTQQEDSAVYLCASSLGVHSRREQYFGPGTRLTVT.

Details on this clone: In the same sample, other DNA sequences code for this CDR3. The rearrangement uses TRBV20-1 and TRBJ1-2; D call uncertain. The CDR3 totals 11 residues. Germline-derived CDR1 and CDR2 are DFQATT and SNEGSKA (reference sequence). V was trimmed by 3 bases and J by 13 bases, leaving 15 bases between them. CDR3 sequence: CSARSRPSLTF. CDR3 coding DNA: TGCAGTGCTAGGTCAAGGCCCAGCCTCACCTTC.

The chain employs TRBV23-1 and TRBJ2-7; D uncertain. TRBV23-1 is reported as an ORF; its role is uncertain. The CDR3 totals 11 residues. The germline V and J ends were trimmed by 6 bases and 6 bases, with 9 bases remaining between them. CDR3 sequence reads: CASRRGSEQYF. CDR3 DNA sequence: TGCGCCAGCAGACGCGGTAGCGAGCAGTACTTC.

This sequence joins TRBV6-1 and TRBJ2-3, with D maybe TRBD1 (7 bases). Per germline, CDR1 MNHNS and CDR2 SASEGT. V lost 6 bases to trimming and J lost 4 bases, with 11 bases between them. There are 13 residues in the CDR3. Written as DNA, the CDR3 is TGTGCCAGCAGGCGGGACAGCCCAGATACGCAGTATTTT. Translated: CASRRDSPDTQYF.

Worth noting for this clone: Other DNA sequences in the sample encode the same CDR3. The V and J genes are TRBV5-1 and TRBJ1-2; D is uncertain. The CDR3 contains 13 residues. Germline V gives CDR1 SGHRS, CDR2 YFSETQ. V was shortened by 0 bases and J by 2 bases, with 5 bases between the two germline ends. The CDR3 region has the DNA TGCGCCAGCAGCTTGGACAGCAACTATGGCTACACCTTC. Translated, it gives CASSLDSNYGYTF.

The rearrangement uses TRBV27 and TRBJ1-1, with 7 bases identical to TRBD1. CDR3 length: 14 amino acids. The germline gives CDR1 MNHEY, CDR2 SMNVEV (reference sequence). V trimming: 3 bases; J trimming: 3 bases; junction bases outside the gene matches: 4. CDR3 loop: CASSFNRGDTEAFF. The CDR3 region has the DNA TGTGCCAGCAGTTTTAACAGGGGTGACACTGAAGCTTTCTTT.

J is TRBJ2-2 and V is TRBV2, with 11 bases lining up with TRBD1. Trimming removed 6 bases from V and 9 bases from J; junction bases left unmatched: 6. This CDR3 comprises 14 residues. Germline CDR1 and CDR2: SNHLY and FYNNEI. CDR3: CASRPGQGARELFF. CDR3 coding DNA: TGTGCCAGCAGACCTGGACAGGGGGCGAGGGAGCTGTTTTTT.

Concerning this clone itself: Other DNA variants within this sample encode the same CDR3. This sequence joins TRBV30 and TRBJ2-7; no clear D gene. The V end lost 0 bases, the J end lost 4 bases, and 7 bases lay between the germline ends. CDR3 size: 12 residues. CDR1 is GTSNPN and CDR2 is SVGIG in the germline V gene (reference sequence). In nucleotides, the CDR3 is TGTGCCTGGAGTGTAATCGGATACGAGCAGTACTTC. It translates to CAWSVIGYEQYF.

The rearrangement uses TRBV19 and TRBJ2-1, with TRBD1 as a possible D gene (6 bases). Looked up from germline, CDR1 is LNHDA and CDR2 is SQIVND (reference sequence). The CDR3 covers 14 residues. Deletions cut 3 bases from V and 5 bases from J, with 11 bases between. CDR3 residues: CASSIGQRHNEQFF. The DNA of the CDR3 is TGTGCCAGTAGTATCGGACAGCGCCACAATGAGCAGTTCTTC.